This TCR beta chain was identified during a study of T cells in Graves' hyperthyroidism and ophthalmopathy. Findings and limits, study-wide: Most clonotypes that expanded in the thyroid above 0.001 also showed up in blood.

In germline, CDR1 is MDHEN, CDR2 SYDVKM. The CDR3 covers 17 residues. With 3 bases clipped from V and 0 bases from J, the junction kept 8 bases outside the gene matches. In regard to this clonotype: What it binds is not known. This may be a read error, as it is one base from a much larger clone.

The CDR3 regions of TCR beta were amplified from RNA transcripts. Researchers ran a first-round RT-PCR on the TCR CDR3 using the HTBI primer set. TCRdb passed the multiplex PCR reads through MiXCR, listing each CDR3 protein once. The table shows approximately 400,000 distinct CDR3 sequences, with around 16% occurring only once. The chain combines TRBV28 with TRBJ2-4; 7 nucleotides agree with TRBD2. The sample was blood. The TCR sequence derives from a woman under 30 with Graves' hyperthyroidism that later progressed to Graves' ophthalmopathy. The CDR3 nucleotides are TGTGCCAGCAGTTTGAATCGAGGGAGGGGAGCCAAAAACATTCAGTACTTC. As protein: CASSLNRGRGAKNIQYF.